One sample yielded the 24 T cell receptor beta chains listed below, sequenced in a study of tumor and adjacent non-tumor tissue in lung cancer. This sample's RNA came from whole unsorted tissue. The library came from three nested PCR rounds adapted from ARM-PCR protocols. TCRdb processed the multiplex PCR reads anew with MiXCR; each CDR3 protein has one entry. The sample lists 81,000 or so distinct CDR3 sequences, 80% occurring once. Sample: lung tumor tissue. The source is a woman aged 45-65 years with non-small cell lung cancer.

The chain couples TRBV6-1 to TRBJ1-1; TRBD1 might be the D (6 bases). Trimming cost V 0 bases and J 7 bases, with 9 bases left between them. Germline V gene sequence: CDR1 MNHNS, CDR2 SASEGT. The CDR3 contains 13 residues. The CDR3 is CASSEARGREAFF. In DNA, the CDR3 is TGTGCCAGCAGTGAAGCGCGGGGGCGTGAAGCTTTCTTT.

Concerning this clonotype: A junction boundary mismatches the germline segment, possibly from a read error. This chain links TRBV10-3 with TRBJ2-5, with 8 bases fitting TRBD1. Per the germline V gene, CDR1 is ENHRY and CDR2 is SYGVKD. The CDR3 covers 13 residues. The CDR3 reads CAISGTGCGTQCF. For the CDR3, the DNA is TGTGCCATCAGCGGGACAGGTTGTGGGACCCAGTGCTTC.

About this clonotype itself: At one boundary the junction diverges from the germline segment, which might be a read error. This sequence joins TRBV29-1 and TRBJ1-3; D remains unclear. Germline V gene data show CDR1 as SQVTM and CDR2 as ANQGSEA. The CDR3 spans 13 residues. This CDR3 reads CSVYTDSGDTIYF. The CDR3 nucleotides are TGCAGCGTCTATACTGACTCTGGAGACACCATATATTTT.

Note on this clonotype: This CDR3 is missing its conserved last phenylalanine or tryptophan, likely due to a read error. It is unclear where the CDR3 begins or ends on the DNA, so no DNA is shown, and the CDR3 is as TCRdb lists it. The chain has TRBV23-1 and TRBJ1-2; no check of the table's D call, TRBD1, against the DNA was made. TRBV23-1 is treated as an ORF (open reading frame) with a function not yet certain. The CDR3 numbers 14 amino acids, ends counted. The chain's CDR3 is CASSQSRQGGWLHL.

With respect to this clonotype: One junction end disagrees with the germline gene, perhaps due to a read error. The chain carries TRBV6-1 and TRBJ2-6; D is possibly TRBD2 (6 bases). The CDR3 consists of 15 residues. The germline gives CDR1 MNHNS, CDR2 SASEGT. CDR3 protein: CASSDRDSGTNVMTF. DNA of the CDR3: TGTGCCAGCAGTGACCGGGACTCTGGGACCAACGTCATGACTTTC.

Of note for this clonotype: This may come from a read error, since a much larger clone is one base off. The J gene is TRBJ2-5, the V gene TRBV4-1; D assignment may be TRBD1 or TRBD2 (5 bases each). The germline V gene has CDR1 MGHRA and CDR2 YSYEKL. The CDR3 spans 13 residues. CDR3 sequence reads: CTSSASGGETQYF. The CDR3 DNA follows: TGCACCAGCAGCGCCTCTGGGGGAGAGACCCAGTACTTC.

This chain joins TRBV20-1 and TRBJ2-3, with D unclear. The CDR3 runs to 13 residues. Germline CDR1 DFQATT, CDR2 SNEGSKA (reference sequence). Trimming removed 7 bases at V and 7 bases at J, with 18 bases between. The CDR3 nucleotides read TGCAGTGTTATTCTACGAGTGATAAATACGCAGTATTTT. Encoded protein: CSVILRVINTQYF.

As concerns this clonotype: Here the CDR3 omits its conserved ending phenylalanine or tryptophan, so a read error is the likely source. The rearrangement uses TRBV4-1 and TRBJ2-4; 8 positions agree with TRBD2. There are 17 residues in the CDR3. CDR1 and CDR2 (germline): MGHRA, YSYEKL. Here the CDR3 reads CASSPGSVGLAKNIQYL. The DNA of the CDR3 is TGCGCCAGCAGCCCTGGTAGTGTAGGACTAGCCAAGAACATTCAGTACCTC.

The sample holds a few counts of this clonotype. The rearrangement joins TRBV20-1 to TRBJ2-7, with 9 nucleotides matching TRBD1. The last part of the DNA fits TRBJ2-1 better; the J call may be wrong. Per the germline V gene, CDR1 is DFQATT and CDR2 is SNEGSKA (reference sequence). This CDR3 has 14 amino acids. The CDR3 reads CIASGTGRPYEQFF. The CDR3, as DNA: TGCATTGCCTCCGGGACAGGGAGGCCCTACGAGCAGTTCTTC.

This clonotype has a single count. The chain carries TRBV12-3 or TRBV12-4 and TRBJ2-1; D is perhaps TRBD1 (5 bases). V shed 6 bases and J shed 9 bases, with 15 bases lying between them. This CDR3 has 13 residues. Here the CDR3 DNA reads TGTGCCAGCAGAGTGGCAGGGTATAGTGAGCAGTTCTTC. It specifies CASRVAGYSEQFF.

The gene calls are TRBV6-5 and TRBJ1-6; possibly TRBD1 for D (5 bases). The CDR3 runs to 14 residues. Germline-derived CDR1 and CDR2 are MNHEY and SVGAGI. CDR3 DNA sequence: TGTGCTACCCGGTGGGGGACCGTCAATTCACCCCTCCACTTT. This codes for CATRWGTVNSPLHF.

A word on this clonotype: It may be a read error: a sequence one base away is much more abundant. It is likely a read error, because the conserved phenylalanine at the end of the CDR3 is missing. Because the CDR3's place on the DNA is in doubt, the DNA is left out and the CDR3 is given as listed by TCRdb. The rearrangement joins TRBV29-1 to TRBJ2-1. CDR1 SQVTM and CDR2 ANQGSEA come from the germline V gene. The CDR3 length equals 11 residues, ends included. Here the CDR3 reads CSVEVYNEQLL.

J is TRBJ1-1 and V is TRBV6-2 or TRBV6-3; D remains ambiguous. Trimming pared 7 bases from V and 5 bases from J, leaving 23 bases between. Germline V lookup: CDR1 MNHEY, CDR2 SVGEGT. The CDR3 extends over 16 amino acids. CDR3 coding DNA: TGTGCCAGCATGTACGCCCCGACTCCGAGAGGGACTGAAGCTTTCTTT. Amino acid sequence: CASMYAPTPRGTEAFF.

To note about this clonotype: The germline gene is not matched at one end of the junction; a read error may be the cause. CDR3 bases: TGTGACAGCAGCCTACGAACAGGGAGTTACGAGCAGTACTTC. As protein: CDSSLRTGSYEQYF. V and J are TRBV13 and TRBJ2-7, with D possibly matching TRBD1 (6 bases). From germline, CDR1 is PRHDT and CDR2 FYEKMQ (reference sequence). CDR3 length: 14 amino acids. Full variable domain (remainder filled in from reference TRBV13 and TRBJ2-7): AAGVIQSPRHLIKEKRETATLKCYPIPRHDTVYWYQQGPGQDPQFLISFYEKMQSDKGSIPDRFSAQQFSDYHSELNMSSLELGDSALYFCDSSLRTGSYEQYFGPGTRLTVT.

In this sample, this clonotype turned up a few times. Compared with germline, one end of the junction differs, possibly owing to a read error. The chain has TRBV20-1 and TRBJ2-3; D may be TRBD1 (5 bases). The germline V gene encodes CDR1 DFQATT and CDR2 SNEGSKA (reference sequence). The CDR3 contains 13 residues. Written as DNA, the CDR3 is TGCAGTACGCGAAGTGGGGCAGTAAATACACAGTATTTT. Residues: CSTRSGAVNTQYF.

A word on this clonotype: One end of the junction does not line up with germline, which may come from a read error. The rearrangement links TRBV29-1 to TRBJ2-1, with D perhaps TRBD2 (5 bases). Per the germline V gene, CDR1 is SQVTM and CDR2 is ANQGSEA. The CDR3 runs to 13 residues. The CDR3: CSVDRKGDNERFF. The CDR3 nucleotides read TGTAGCGTTGATAGGAAGGGCGACAATGAGCGGTTCTTC.

This clonotype was found once. Mismatch with germline at one junction end may stem from a read error. The chain is built from TRBV11-2 and TRBJ2-1, with 9 bases matching TRBD2. The germline V gene has CDR1 SGHAT and CDR2 FQNNGV. The CDR3 runs to 15 residues. CDR3 residues: CASSRGLAMSNEQIF. For the CDR3, the DNA is TGTGCCAGCAGCCGGGGACTAGCTATGAGCAATGAACAGATCTTC.

This clonotype has just a few counts. The conserved phenylalanine or tryptophan is not found at the CDR3 terminus, so this likely reflects a read error. The gene calls are TRBV6-1 and TRBJ2-5, with 7 nucleotides matching TRBD2. From germline, CDR1 is MNHNS and CDR2 SASEGT. The length of the CDR3 is 18 residues. V was clipped by 4 bases and J by 6 bases; unmatched bases: 20. In nucleotides, the CDR3 is TGTGCCAGCAGTGGGGGCGGGGGTATTTGGGGGAGTTGGAAGACCCAGTACTTA. Encoded protein: CASSGGGGIWGSWKTQYL.

On this clonotype itself: At one boundary the junction diverges from the germline segment, which might be a read error. The chain links TRBV12-5 to TRBJ2-1; D remains unclear. CDR1 is LGHNT and CDR2 is FRNRAP in the germline V gene. The CDR3 has 14 amino acids. The CDR3 bases are TGTGCTAGTTGTTTGGAAGGACCAGCATCTGAGCAGTTCTTC. Amino acids: CASCLEGPASEQFF.

This clonotype was seen ten or more times. DNA of the CDR3: TGTGCCAGCAGCCTTAAGCCGAGCTCTGGAAACACCATATATTTT. This gives the protein CASSLKPSSGNTIYF. The rearrangement uses TRBV14 and TRBJ1-3; D is unclear. The CDR3 covers 15 residues. Germline CDR1 is SGHDN and CDR2 is FVKESK. Trimming left V 4 bases short and J 0 bases short, with 10 bases between.

This clonotype was recorded at least ten times. The chain is built from TRBV7-8 and TRBJ2-1, with D perhaps TRBD2 (5 bases). The CDR3 length is 14 residues. Trimming pared 1 base from V and 4 bases from J, leaving 8 bases between. Germline V gives CDR1 SGHVS, CDR2 FQNEAQ. Here the CDR3 DNA reads TGTGCCAGCAGCTTAGATCCGGGATACAATGAGCAGTTCTTC. Translation gives CASSLDPGYNEQFF.

This clonotype was detected only a few times. The junction differs from germline at one of its ends, possibly a read error. V is TRBV20-1 and J is TRBJ2-7, with unresolved D. Per the germline V gene, CDR1 is DFQATT and CDR2 is SNEGSKA (reference sequence). This CDR3 has 13 residues. For the CDR3, the DNA is TGCAGTGCGCGGATAGGCTACTCCTACGAGCAATACTTC. This sequence encodes CSARIGYSYEQYF.

In regard to this clonotype: An end of the junction does not agree with germline; a read error may underlie this. The CDR3 reads CTSRSGTGVFGGQFF. The DNA of the CDR3 is TGTACCAGCAGATCCGGGACAGGGGTTTTCGGTGGGCAGTTCTTC. V is TRBV6-2 or TRBV6-3 and J is TRBJ2-1; 10 bases map to TRBD1. The CDR3 runs 15 residues. CDR1 MNHEY and CDR2 SVGEGT come from the germline V gene.

As for this clonotype: No conserved phenylalanine or tryptophan ends this CDR3, so it is likely a read error. This chain connects TRBV20-1 to TRBJ2-7, with TRBD2 matching over 8 bases. The CDR3 runs to 13 residues. Per the germline V gene, CDR1 is DFQATT and CDR2 is SNEGSKA (reference sequence). V shed 5 bases and J 8 bases; nucleotides not matched to a gene: 11. CDR3 sequence reads: CSAHTSGPYQQYL. The DNA of the CDR3 is TGCAGTGCTCATACTAGCGGCCCCTATCAGCAGTACCTC.